The present T cell receptor (beta chain) was sequenced within a study of blood T cell repertoires in COVID-19. Study as a whole: Samples of COVID-19 (acute and convalescent) were obtained from the United States, Italy and Spain. Nucleic acid was either cDNA or gDNA, and it came from T cells, B-cell-depleted T cells, or PBMCs.

This CDR3 region has 15 residues. Trimming shortened V by 2 bases and J by 1 base, and 11 bases separated the two germline ends. The germline CDR1 and CDR2 sequences are MGHDK and SYGVNS. Authors' data handling: Using reference gene primer amplification, nucleated cell counts were estimated. The protocol was immunoSEQ multiplex PCR, while the TCRdb copy is restricted to in-frame clones and leaves out a portion. The DNA was the basis for D and trimming; V, J and clone size are from that table. The sample lists about 200,000 clones, about nine tenths seen once, with around 6.5% in the top ten. The chain has TRBV25-1 and TRBJ2-5; tentative D call: TRBD1 (5 bases). This sequence originates from a man in his sixties who had recovered from COVID-19. Sequencing input: peripheral blood. This chain's CDR3 is CASSEGQGVQETQYF. The CDR3 DNA follows: TGTGCCAGCAGTGAAGGGCAGGGCGTCCAAGAGACCCAGTACTTC.